Following are 9 T cell receptor beta chains from one sample sequenced in a study of shared clonotypes between healthy human individuals. Some clones are missing from TCRdb's copy, which holds only in-frame ones; the method was immunoSEQ multiplex PCR. The sample consists of millions of clones, roughly 96% of them appearing once. Sequencing input: naive CD4+ T cells sorted from blood. Subset noted: CD45RA+ positively selected. The receptors were sampled from a man aged 18 to 30 in good health.

With regard to this clone: Mismatch with germline at one junction end may stem from a read error. The chain links TRBV7-7 to TRBJ2-1, with 10 bases lining up with TRBD2. Germline V gene data show CDR1 as SSHAT and CDR2 as FNYEAQ (reference sequence). CDR3 length: 15 amino acids. The CDR3 DNA reads TGTGCTAGCAGCCCGGGACTAGCGCGGGTAGATGAGCAGTTCTTC. Protein: CASSPGLARVDEQFF.

The chain is built from TRBV5-1 and TRBJ1-2, with D maybe TRBD1 (6 bases). This CDR3 is built from 14 residues. V was cut by 6 bases and J by 4 bases, with 16 bases left in between. Looked up from germline, CDR1 is SGHRS and CDR2 is YFSETQ. CDR3 sequence reads: CASNSQGPGYGYTF. CDR3 bases: TGCGCCAGCAATAGCCAGGGGCCGGGCTATGGCTACACCTTC.

The rearrangement uses TRBV12-5 and TRBJ2-5, with a tentative D call TRBD1 (6 bases). Germline lookup yields CDR1 LGHNT and CDR2 FRNRAP. CDR3 length equals 14 residues. V was pared by 5 bases and J by 3 bases, with 13 bases between. CDR3 sequence: CASGQLNREETQYF. DNA of the CDR3: TGTGCTAGTGGTCAACTTAACAGGGAAGAGACCCAGTACTTC.

Comment on this clone: The sample has other DNA sequences that encode this CDR3 too. This rearrangement joins TRBV19 to TRBJ1-6; D not resolved. Trimming took off 1 base at V and 7 bases at J, with 8 bases between the two ends. CDR3 size: 14 residues. Germline CDR1 is LNHDA and CDR2 is SQIVND (reference sequence). The CDR3 nucleotides read TGTGCCAGTAGTATAGCAGGTGCAAATTCACCCCTCCACTTT. This gives the protein CASSIAGANSPLHF.

The chain employs TRBV27 and TRBJ1-1; D is uncertain. Germline V gene sequence: CDR1 MNHEY, CDR2 SMNVEV (reference sequence). Trimming removed 4 bases from V and 1 base from J, with 13 bases in between. CDR3 length: 15 residues. For the CDR3, the DNA is TGTGCCAGCAGTTCCCGGATAAGGTCGAACACTGAAGCTTTCTTT. Its translation is CASSSRIRSNTEAFF.

For the CDR3, the DNA is TGTGCCAGCAGCCGAAGGGGGGCGCAGGGAAACACCATATATTTT. Translating gives CASSRRGAQGNTIYF. This chain uses TRBV11-2 with TRBJ1-3, with a weak D call TRBD1 (6 bases). Germline-derived CDR1 and CDR2 are SGHAT and FQNNGV. The CDR3 runs 15 residues. V gave up 5 bases and J gave up 4 bases, with 15 bases separating them.

The chain employs TRBV7-2 and TRBJ2-5; the D gene is possibly TRBD2 (6 bases). V was clipped by 2 bases and J by 2 bases, with 9 bases between them. Germline V gene data show CDR1 as SGHTA and CDR2 as FQGNSA. This CDR3 comprises 14 residues. This chain's CDR3 is CASSLRGWQETQYF. CDR3 nucleotide sequence: TGTGCCAGCAGCTTACGGGGGTGGCAAGAGACCCAGTACTTC.

The genes are TRBV7-9 and TRBJ2-5; D not certain. Germline V gene sequence: CDR1 SEHNR, CDR2 FQNEAQ (reference sequence). The CDR3 loop spans 11 amino acids. V was cut by 5 bases and J by 7 bases, with 8 bases left in between. DNA of the CDR3: TGTGCCAGCAGCCAGATTGCGACCCAGTACTTC. Protein product: CASSQIATQYF.

This chain links TRBV6-1 with TRBJ2-2; perhaps TRBD1 as D (5 bases). The germline V gene has CDR1 MNHNS and CDR2 SASEGT. V lost 7 bases, J lost 0 bases, and 9 bases lay in between. This CDR3 spans 14 amino acids. The CDR3 DNA follows: TGTGCCAGCACCGCGGACACGAACACCGGGGAGCTGTTTTTT. Encoded protein: CASTADTNTGELFF.